The 30 T cell receptor beta chains below all came from one sample that was sequenced in a study of regulatory T cells in long-lasting Graves disease. Construction of TCR beta libraries relied on iRepertoire HTBI primers and on Arm-PCR targeting CDR3 regions. One entry per CDR3 protein results from TCRdb running MiXCR on the multiplex PCR reads. Of approximately 400,000 distinct CDR3 sequences in the sample, 23% were seen once. Time point in this sample: persistent/refractory GD, antithyroid drugs over 5 years with positive TRAb. RNA isolated from PBMCs was used to make the TCR library. Sequences were derived from peripheral blood mononuclear cells (PBMCs), sampled when the disease was refractory, from a patient treated with antithyroid drugs. The source is a female donor with Graves disease.

The genes are TRBV30 and TRBJ1-3; 9 positions agree with TRBD1. Germline CDR1 reads GTSNPN; CDR2 reads SVGIG (reference sequence). V lost 1 base to trimming and J lost 4 bases; unmatched junction nucleotides: 5. This CDR3 is built from 15 residues. In DNA, the CDR3 is TGTGCCTGGAGTGACAGGGGGCGCCCGGGAAACACCATATATTTT. Amino acid sequence: CAWSDRGRPGNTIYF.

The chain couples TRBV7-7 to TRBJ2-5; D possibly corresponds to TRBD1 (6 bases). V was pared by 4 bases and J by 5 bases, with 14 bases between. CDR1 and CDR2 from the germline V gene are SSHAT and FNYEAQ (reference sequence). The CDR3 extends over 14 amino acids. The CDR3 loop is CASSSGALGETQYF. The CDR3 DNA is TGTGCCAGCAGCTCAGGGGCACTGGGGGAGACCCAGTACTTC.

This clonotype has just a few counts. CDR3 residues: CASSLDGGASSSYEQYF. For the CDR3, the DNA is TGCGCCAGCAGCTTGGACGGCGGGGCCTCCAGCTCCTACGAGCAGTACTTC. This chain links TRBV5-1 with TRBJ2-7; a weak D match, TRBD2 (6 bases). CDR1 is SGHRS and CDR2 is YFSETQ in the germline V gene. V shed 0 bases and J shed 0 bases, with 16 bases lying between them. The CDR3 covers 17 residues. The full variable domain, rest sourced from reference TRBV5-1 and TRBJ2-7, is KAGVTQTPRYLIKTRGQQVTLSCSPISGHRSVSWYQQTPGQGLQFLFEYFSETQRNKGNFPGRFSGRQFSNSRSEMNVSTLELGDSALYLCASSLDGGASSSYEQYFGPGTRLTVT.

V gene TRBV5-1 combines with J gene TRBJ1-2; D is undetermined. V lost 0 bases and J 2 bases, leaving 11 bases between the germline ends. Germline lookup yields CDR1 SGHRS and CDR2 YFSETQ. The CDR3 is 15 amino acids. The CDR3 sequence is CASSLDGDSNYGYTF. In DNA form, the CDR3 reads TGCGCCAGCAGCTTGGACGGAGACTCAAACTATGGCTACACCTTC.

The J gene is TRBJ2-5, the V gene TRBV20-1; D might be TRBD2 (6 bases). The CDR3 length is 10 residues. The V and J ends lost 6 bases and 7 bases respectively, with 9 bases between them. The germline V gene has CDR1 DFQATT and CDR2 SNEGSKA (reference sequence). The CDR3 sequence: CSAVGGTQYF. In DNA form, the CDR3 reads TGCAGTGCGGTCGGGGGGACCCAGTACTTC.

The J gene is TRBJ2-6, the V gene TRBV12-5; D gene uncertain. CDR1 is LGHNT, CDR2 FRNRAP, per germline. V lost 0 bases and J lost 1, with 7 bases in between. This CDR3 comprises 16 residues. The CDR3 DNA follows: TGTGCTAGTGGTTTGGTACTGGAGTCTGGGGCCAACGTCCTGACTTTC. This codes for CASGLVLESGANVLTF.

This clonotype showed up many times. The chain has TRBV27 and TRBJ2-5, with 12 bases lining up with TRBD2. V was clipped by 5 bases and J by 4 bases; unmatched bases: 11. Germline values: CDR1 MNHEY, CDR2 SMNVEV (reference sequence). The CDR3 sequence is 17 residues long. CDR3 coding DNA: TGTGCCAGCAGTCCGAGACTAGCGGGAGAAGTTCGAGAGACCCAGTACTTC. This codes for CASSPRLAGEVRETQYF.

This clonotype was observed at least ten times. The rearrangement links TRBV7-2 to TRBJ1-4, with D tentatively TRBD1 (6 bases). The germline gives CDR1 SGHTA, CDR2 FQGNSA. This CDR3 spans 15 amino acids. V was trimmed by 5 bases and J by 8 bases, leaving 18 bases between them. The CDR3 protein is CASSLDGGSREKLFF. The CDR3 nucleotides read TGTGCCAGCAGCCTCGACGGGGGCTCACGGGAAAAACTGTTTTTT.

The chain employs TRBV12-3 or TRBV12-4 and TRBJ2-3; D tentatively fits TRBD1 or TRBD2 (5 bases each). V was clipped by 3 bases and J by 5 bases, with 9 bases between them. This CDR3 contains 13 residues. As DNA, the CDR3 is TGTGCCAGCAGTTTTCGGGACGGAGATACGCAGTATTTT. Amino acids: CASSFRDGDTQYF.

The chain is built from TRBV5-5 and TRBJ2-2, with D tentatively TRBD1 (5 bases). Germline V lookup: CDR1 SGHKS, CDR2 YYEKEE (reference sequence). V gave up 8 bases and J gave up 4 bases, with 15 bases separating them. CDR3 size: 14 residues. The CDR3 loop is CASTPQGTTGELFF. CDR3 coding DNA: TGTGCCAGTACCCCGCAGGGCACCACCGGGGAGCTGTTTTTT.

This clonotype turned up a few times. The V and J genes are TRBV6-1 and TRBJ1-5, with 7 bases matching TRBD1. The CDR3 totals 14 residues. Germline CDR1 and CDR2: MNHNS and SASEGT. Trimming at V came to 2 bases and at J to 6 bases, leaving 4 bases not matched to a gene. CDR3 amino acids: CASSESQGVQPQHF. In nucleotides, the CDR3 is TGTGCCAGCAGTGAATCTCAGGGGGTTCAGCCCCAGCATTTT.

This chain uses TRBV12-3 or TRBV12-4 with TRBJ2-5; maybe TRBD2 (6 bases). The assigned J gene may be wrong: the sequence end matches TRBJ2-1 better. The CDR3 runs 11 residues. The CDR3 coding sequence is TGTGCCAGCAGCCCGGGACTTGGGCAGTTCTTC. It encodes CASSPGLGQFF.

This clonotype has ten or more counts. The rearrangement uses TRBV29-1 and TRBJ2-7, with D possibly matching TRBD1 (7 bases). The CDR3 covers 15 residues. The germline gives CDR1 SQVTM, CDR2 ANQGSEA. Trimming took 5 bases from V and 0 from J, leaving 17 bases between them. The CDR3 loop reads CSVRQGGGLSYEQYF. DNA of the CDR3: TGCAGCGTTCGGCAGGGGGGAGGCCTCTCCTACGAGCAGTACTTC.

The chain has TRBV29-1 and TRBJ2-2; 11 bases align to TRBD2. There are 15 residues in the CDR3. V lost 6 bases, J lost 3 bases, and 6 bases stayed unmatched. Germline CDR1 reads SQVTM; CDR2 reads ANQGSEA. CDR3 loop: CSVRPGLADTGELFF. The CDR3 region has the DNA TGCAGCGTACGCCCGGGACTAGCGGACACCGGGGAGCTGTTTTTT.

A word on this clonotype: A far bigger clonotype differs at one base, so this is likely a read error. This chain connects TRBV11-2 to TRBJ2-5, with D possibly TRBD2 on 5 matching bases. Germline CDR1 SGHAT, CDR2 FQNNGV. Trimming left V 6 bases short and J 2 bases short, with 25 bases between. The CDR3 has 18 residues. For the CDR3, the DNA is TGTGCCAGCAGTTTTGTGGGCGGACTTGCCGTGTTTCAAGAGACCCAGTACTTC. Translated: CASSFVGGLAVFQETQYF.

In this sample, this clonotype turned up a few times. V gene TRBV20-1 combines with J gene TRBJ2-6; D possibly corresponds to TRBD2 (5 bases). CDR1 is DFQATT and CDR2 is SNEGSKA in the germline V gene (reference sequence). Deletions cut 5 bases from V and 2 bases from J, with 16 bases between. The CDR3 extends over 16 amino acids. This CDR3 reads CSASSGYSAGANVLTF. As DNA, the CDR3 is TGCAGTGCTTCTTCGGGGTACTCAGCTGGGGCCAACGTCCTGACTTTC.

In its sample, this clonotype was seen many times. This rearrangement joins TRBV28 to TRBJ1-5; the D is unclear. Trimming took off 3 bases at V and 2 bases at J, with 14 bases between the two ends. Germline V gene sequence: CDR1 MDHEN, CDR2 SYDVKM. This CDR3 has 16 residues. The CDR3 nucleotides are TGTGCCAGCAGTTTCCGACAACCTCAGGGCAATCAGCCCCAGCATTTT. It encodes CASSFRQPQGNQPQHF. The entire variable domain, with the rest obtained from reference TRBV28 and TRBJ1-5, is as follows: DVKVTQSSRYLVKRTGEKVFLECVQDMDHENMFWYRQDPGLGLRLIYFSYDVKMKEKGDIPEGYSVSREKKERFSLILESASTNQTSMYLCASSFRQPQGNQPQHFGDGTRLSIL.

This clonotype was detected ten times or more. An end of the junction differs from the germline gene, which may be a read error. The chain employs TRBV28 and TRBJ1-5, with 7 bases that match TRBD1. Germline CDR1 is MDHEN and CDR2 is SYDVKM. The CDR3 extends over 13 amino acids. CDR3 loop: CVSSDRANQPQHF. CDR3 coding DNA: TGTGTCAGCAGCGACAGGGCCAATCAGCCCCAGCATTTT. Using reference TRBV28 and TRBJ1-5 for the parts outside the CDR3, the full variable domain is DVKVTQSSRYLVKRTGEKVFLECVQDMDHENMFWYRQDPGLGLRLIYFSYDVKMKEKGDIPEGYSVSREKKERFSLILESASTNQTSMYLCVSSDRANQPQHFGDGTRLSIL.

There are many counts of this clonotype. The chain links TRBV24-1 to TRBJ2-5; no reliable D call. The V gene lost 4 bases and the J gene lost 2 bases, with 10 bases spanning the gap. CDR3 length: 14 residues. Germline V CDR1 and CDR2: KGHDR, SFDVKD. CDR3 in amino acids: CATSDPGRQETQYF. The CDR3 region has the DNA TGTGCCACCAGTGACCCCGGACGGCAAGAGACCCAGTACTTC.

This clonotype was detected a few times. The chain is built from TRBV7-3 and TRBJ2-7; 12 nucleotides line up with TRBD2. V lost 0 bases, J lost 2 bases, and 5 bases stayed unmatched. The CDR3 is 17 amino acids. The germline V gene has CDR1 SGHTA and CDR2 FQGTGA. CDR3 nucleotides: TGTGCCAGCAGCTTAACGAGACTAGCGGGGGAACCCTACGAGCAGTACTTC. This encodes CASSLTRLAGEPYEQYF.

This chain connects TRBV27 to TRBJ1-5, with TRBD1 matching over 10 bases. The CDR3 has 14 residues. CDR1 and CDR2 from the germline V gene are MNHEY and SMNVEV (reference sequence). With 11 bases clipped from V and 5 bases from J, the junction kept 9 bases outside the gene matches. The CDR3 coding sequence is TGTGCCGCAGGTGCGACAGGGGGCTATCAGCCCCAGCATTTT. This sequence encodes CAAGATGGYQPQHF.

The chain employs TRBV12-3 or TRBV12-4 and TRBJ1-1; unclear D gene. The CDR3 contains 13 residues. The ends were cut back, 6 bases at V and 1 base at J, with 9 bases in the middle. The DNA of the CDR3 is TGTGCCAGCAGCACGGATCCGAACACTGAAGCTTTCTTT. The encoded protein is CASSTDPNTEAFF.

This clonotype was counted many times. The chain employs TRBV5-1 and TRBJ1-4, with a possible D match to TRBD1 (6 bases). Trimming shortened V by 0 bases and J by 5 bases, and 11 bases separated the two germline ends. CDR1 is SGHRS and CDR2 is YFSETQ in the germline V gene. There are 15 residues in the CDR3. The CDR3 reads CASSLAGAPNEKLFF. The CDR3 DNA follows: TGCGCCAGCAGCTTGGCAGGGGCGCCGAATGAAAAACTGTTTTTT. The full variable domain, its missing parts supplied by reference TRBV5-1 and TRBJ1-4, is KAGVTQTPRYLIKTRGQQVTLSCSPISGHRSVSWYQQTPGQGLQFLFEYFSETQRNKGNFPGRFSGRQFSNSRSEMNVSTLELGDSALYLCASSLAGAPNEKLFFGSGTQLSVL.

This clonotype turned up a few times. A junction boundary mismatches the germline segment, possibly from a read error. The rearrangement uses TRBV15 and TRBJ2-7, with TRBD2 identical over 9 bases. The V gene's germline CDR1 is LNHNV and CDR2 YYDKDF (reference sequence). The CDR3 totals 13 residues. The CDR3 here is CATRSSGSREQYF. CDR3 DNA: TGTGCCACCCGCAGTAGCGGGAGTCGCGAGCAGTACTTC.

J is TRBJ2-7 and V is TRBV14; unclear D gene. V shed 3 bases and J shed 2 bases, with 11 bases lying between them. The CDR3 spans 14 residues. The germline V gene encodes CDR1 SGHDN and CDR2 FVKESK. The CDR3 sequence: CASSHYYYPYEQYF. In nucleotides, the CDR3 is TGTGCCAGCAGCCATTACTACTACCCCTACGAGCAGTACTTC. Filled out from reference TRBV14 and TRBJ2-7, the complete variable domain reads EAGVTQFPSHSVIEKGQTVTLRCDPISGHDNLYWYRRVMGKEIKFLLHFVKESKQDESGMPNNRFLAERTGGTYSTLKVQPAELEDSGVYFCASSHYYYPYEQYFGPGTRLTVT.

In this sample, this clonotype turned up many times. The V call is TRBV7-3, the J call TRBJ1-2; D possibly corresponds to TRBD1 (6 bases). This CDR3 is built from 16 residues. V dropped 1 base and J dropped 4 bases, with 16 bases sitting between them. The V gene's germline CDR1 is SGHTA and CDR2 FQGTGA. The CDR3 DNA reads as TGTGCCAGCAGCTTAAACCCCCCCCCGGACAGCTATGGCTACACCTTC. This encodes CASSLNPPPDSYGYTF.

There are a few counts of this clonotype. The chain couples TRBV5-6 to TRBJ2-5; D remains unclear. The V end was cut by 1 base, the J end by 3 bases, with 7 bases between. CDR1 and CDR2 from the germline V gene are SGHDT and YYEEEE. The CDR3 contains 13 residues. The CDR3 protein is CASSLMAEETQYF. The CDR3, as DNA: TGTGCCAGCAGCTTGATGGCTGAAGAGACCCAGTACTTC.

This clonotype was seen only a few times. The chain recombines TRBV12-3 or TRBV12-4 with TRBJ1-1, with D hard to call. The ends were cut back, 5 bases at V and 1 base at J, with 8 bases in the middle. The CDR3 is made up of 13 amino acids. CDR3 nucleotides: TGTGCCAGCAGTCGCTTAGAGAACACTGAAGCTTTCTTT. Amino acids: CASSRLENTEAFF.

A remark on this clonotype: With a far larger clone one base away, a read error is the likely cause. The rearrangement joins TRBV6-5 to TRBJ1-1; D ambiguous. Germline loops: CDR1 MNHEY, CDR2 SVGAGI. The CDR3 extends over 14 amino acids. V was pared by 0 bases and J by 1 base, with 6 bases between. The CDR3 DNA is TGTGCCAGCAGTTACTCGGAAGGGAACACTGAAGCTTTCTTT. Translated: CASSYSEGNTEAFF.

This clonotype has a count of ten or more. This chain connects TRBV6-1 to TRBJ2-2, with 7 bases that match TRBD1. The CDR3 is 16 residues long. Germline values: CDR1 MNHNS, CDR2 SASEGT. The J segment lost 3 bases and the V segment lost 6 bases, leaving 10 bases of the junction unmatched. The CDR3 DNA is TGTGCCAGCAGGCCCCGGGACAGAGGATACACCGGGGAGCTGTTTTTT. Its translation is CASRPRDRGYTGELFF.